Listed below are T cell receptor beta chains from one sample, sequenced in a study of blood T cell repertoires in COVID-19. The repertoire was sequenced with immunoSEQ multiplex PCR; TCRdb's copy has only in-frame clones and lacks some. The data contain roughly 150,000 clones, under 90% of them singletons. Specimen: peripheral blood. All receptors come from a woman over 75 with active or convalescent COVID-19. CDR3s include the opening cysteine and the closing phenylalanine or tryptophan. D genes are given only for firm matches. Some rows have no size entry. The others give once, few or many, or a class for an expanded clone.

>TRBV5-1|once|TRBJ1-1|TRBD1
TGCGCCAGCAGCTTCGGGCAGGGGGCGGTGAAAACTGAAGCTTTCTTT
CASSFGQGAVKTEAFF
>TRBV20-1|.|TRBJ2-1|.
TGCAGTGCTAGTGGGCCATTCGGGAGAAACAATGAGCAGTTCTTC
CSASGPFGRNNEQFF
>TRBV30|.|TRBJ2-1|.
TGTGCCTGGAGCAGGGACTACAATGAGCAGTTCTTC
CAWSRDYNEQFF
>TRBV6-5|.|TRBJ2-5|TRBD1
TGTGCCAGCAGTCACTCCTACAGGGGGCAGGAGACCCAGTACTTC
CASSHSYRGQETQYF
>TRBV28|.|TRBJ1-5|TRBD1
TGTGCCAGCAGTCGGGACAGGGGAGGCAATCAGCCCCAGCATTTT
CASSRDRGGNQPQHF
>TRBV2|.|TRBJ1-1|TRBD1
TGTGCCAGCAGGGGCGACAGGGGCACTGAAGCTTTCTTT
CASRGDRGTEAFF
>TRBV4-1|.|TRBJ1-2|.
TGCGCCAGCAGCCAAGGAGGGCGGGCGAGGGGCTACACCTTC
CASSQGGRARGYTF
>TRBV7-3|.|TRBJ1-2|TRBD1
TGTGCCAGCAGCTCCACGACAGGGAATGGCTACACCTTC
CASSSTTGNGYTF
>TRBV5-1|once|TRBJ2-7|.
TGCGCCAGCAGCTTGGCTGCAGGGCCCTACGAGCAGTACTTC
CASSLAAGPYEQYF
>TRBV5-4|.|TRBJ1-2|.
TGTGCCAGCAGCTTGGCCGGGGTTGCCGGTGGGGGCTACACCTTC
CASSLAGVAGGGYTF
>TRBV3-1/TRBV3-2|.|TRBJ1-1|.
TGTGCCAGCAGCCACACACCAGGAACGAACACTGAAGCTTTCTTT
CASSHTPGTNTEAFF